The 10 T cell receptor beta chains presented below share a single source sample, sequenced in a study of shared clonotypes between healthy human individuals. The method was immunoSEQ multiplex PCR; TCRdb's version includes in-frame clones alone and lacks a portion of them. The sample shows about 1 million clones, approximately 70% of them seen only once. Sequenced: memory CD4+ T cells sorted from blood. Indicated subset: CD45RA-negative fraction. The receptors shown here come from a man aged 18 to 29 in good health.

This clone was counted only a few times. The rearrangement joins TRBV28 to TRBJ1-2; D remains ambiguous. CDR1 is MDHEN and CDR2 is SYDVKM in the germline V gene. The CDR3 length is 11 residues. V lost 4 bases to trimming and J lost 8 bases, with 8 bases between them. The CDR3 here is CASSSFRGYTF. The CDR3 region has the DNA TGTGCCAGCAGTTCCTTCCGGGGCTACACCTTC.

V is TRBV5-4 and J is TRBJ2-2; no reliable D call. The germline gives CDR1 SGHNT, CDR2 YYREEE (reference sequence). Trimming left V 1 base short and J 6 bases short, with 7 bases between. This CDR3 contains 13 residues. The CDR3: CASSLITSGELFF. Written as DNA, the CDR3 is TGTGCCAGCAGCTTGATCACCTCCGGGGAGCTGTTTTTT. Complete variable domain (other parts from reference TRBV5-4 and TRBJ2-2): ETGVTQSPTHLIKTRGQQVTLRCSSQSGHNTVSWYQQALGQGPQFIFQYYREEENGRGNFPPRFSGLQFPNYSSELNVNALELDDSALYLCASSLITSGELFFGEGSRLTVL.

This clone came up a few times. The V and J genes are TRBV11-2 and TRBJ1-5; no clear D. This CDR3 has 14 residues. Per germline, CDR1 SGHAT and CDR2 FQNNGV. Trimming cost V 2 bases and J 1 base, with 6 bases left between them. The chain's CDR3 is CASSLSDSNQPQHF. The CDR3 nucleotides are TGTGCCAGCAGCTTATCCGACAGCAATCAGCCCCAGCATTTT.

This chain connects TRBV19 to TRBJ2-5; 8 bases are shared with TRBD1. The CDR3 has 18 amino acids. Germline V gene sequence: CDR1 LNHDA, CDR2 SQIVND (reference sequence). Trimming at V came to 0 bases and at J to 2 bases, leaving 11 bases not matched to a gene. The CDR3 region is CASSIDLIQGAYQETQYF. CDR3 nucleotide sequence: TGTGCCAGTAGTATAGATCTAATCCAGGGGGCTTATCAAGAGACCCAGTACTTC.

As to this clone: This may come from a read error, since a much larger clone is one base off. This same CDR3 is encoded by further DNA sequences in the sample. The chain joins TRBV2 to TRBJ1-1; D gene unclear. The CDR3 totals 11 residues. Germline CDR1 reads SNHLY; CDR2 reads FYNNEI. V dropped 4 bases and J dropped 4 bases, with 4 bases sitting between them. The CDR3 region is CASSAVTEAFF. The CDR3 DNA reads as TGTGCCAGCAGTGCGGTCACTGAAGCTTTCTTT. The variable domain in full, with the rest retrieved from reference TRBV2 and TRBJ1-1, is EPEVTQTPSHQVTQMGQEVILRCVPISNHLYFYWYRQILGQKVEFLVSFYNNEISEKSEIFDDQFSVERPDGSNFTLKIRSTKLEDSAMYFCASSAVTEAFFGQGTRLTVV.

Remarks on this clone: The same CDR3 arises from other DNA sequences in this sample as well. V is TRBV7-2 and J is TRBJ2-5; no reliable D call. CDR1 SGHTA and CDR2 FQGNSA come from the germline V gene. This CDR3 contains 14 residues. The ends were cut back, 5 bases at V and 1 base at J, with 11 bases in the middle. The CDR3 nucleotides read TGTGCCAGCAGCCCCCGCTGGAGCCAAGAGACCCAGTACTTC. It specifies CASSPRWSQETQYF.

The rearrangement links TRBV21-1 to TRBJ2-7; the table gives TRBD1 as D, unverified against the DNA. TRBV21-1 is a recognized pseudogene. This CDR3 spans 13 amino acids. Here the CDR3 reads CASSNSTAYEQYF. The CDR3 nucleotides are TGTGCCAGCAGCAATTCGACAGCCTACGAGCAGTACTTC.

The V and J genes are TRBV30 and TRBJ1-5; 8 positions agree with TRBD1. Unmatched junction bases numbered 7, after V lost 1 base and J lost 8 bases. The germline V gene encodes CDR1 GTSNPN and CDR2 SVGIG (reference sequence). The CDR3 runs 14 residues. The CDR3 loop reads CAWSAGTGSKPQHF. Here the CDR3 DNA reads TGTGCCTGGAGTGCGGGGACAGGCAGTAAGCCCCAGCATTTT.

The CDR3 nucleotides are TGTGCCAGCAGCCCGGACAGGGGGCGCTTCGAGCAGTACTTC. Translated: CASSPDRGRFEQYF. This chain links TRBV11-2 with TRBJ2-7; TRBD1 matches at 11 bases. J gave up 6 bases and V 5 bases, and 6 bases lay outside the gene matches. Looked up from germline, CDR1 is SGHAT and CDR2 is FQNNGV. CDR3 size: 14 residues.

The chain joins TRBV11-2 to TRBJ2-5; 8 bases map to TRBD2. CDR1 is SGHAT, CDR2 FQNNGV, per germline. Unmatched junction bases numbered 4, after V lost 3 bases and J lost 1 base. The length of the CDR3 is 15 residues. DNA for the CDR3: TGTGCCAGCAGCTTTGCGGGAGGTCTCCAAGAGACCCAGTACTTC. Its protein is CASSFAGGLQETQYF.